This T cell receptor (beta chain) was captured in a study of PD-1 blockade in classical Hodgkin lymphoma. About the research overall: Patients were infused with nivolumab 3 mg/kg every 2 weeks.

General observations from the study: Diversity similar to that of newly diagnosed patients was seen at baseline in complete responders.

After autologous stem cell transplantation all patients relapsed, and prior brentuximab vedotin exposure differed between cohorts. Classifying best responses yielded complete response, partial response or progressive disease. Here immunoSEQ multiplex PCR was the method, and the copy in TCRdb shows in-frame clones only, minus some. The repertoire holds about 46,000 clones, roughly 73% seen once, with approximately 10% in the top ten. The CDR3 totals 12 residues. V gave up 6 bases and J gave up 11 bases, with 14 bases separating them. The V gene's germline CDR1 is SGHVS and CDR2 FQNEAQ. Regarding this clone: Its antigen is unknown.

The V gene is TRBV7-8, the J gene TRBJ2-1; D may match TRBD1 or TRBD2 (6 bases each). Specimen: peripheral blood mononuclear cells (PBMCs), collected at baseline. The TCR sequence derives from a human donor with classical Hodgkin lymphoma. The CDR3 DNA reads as TGTGCCAGCAGGAGACTAGGGGACAAGCAGTTCTTC. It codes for CASRRLGDKQFF.